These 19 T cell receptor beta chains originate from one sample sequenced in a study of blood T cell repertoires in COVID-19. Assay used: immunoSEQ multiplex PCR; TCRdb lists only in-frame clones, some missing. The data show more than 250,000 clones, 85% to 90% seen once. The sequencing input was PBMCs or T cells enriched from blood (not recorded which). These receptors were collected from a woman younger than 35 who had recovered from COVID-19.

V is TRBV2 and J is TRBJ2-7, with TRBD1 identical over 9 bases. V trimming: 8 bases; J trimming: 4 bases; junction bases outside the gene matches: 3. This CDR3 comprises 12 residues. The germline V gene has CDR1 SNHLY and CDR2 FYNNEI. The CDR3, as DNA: TGTGCCAGCGCGGACAGGGGATACGAGCAGTACTTC. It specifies CASADRGYEQYF.

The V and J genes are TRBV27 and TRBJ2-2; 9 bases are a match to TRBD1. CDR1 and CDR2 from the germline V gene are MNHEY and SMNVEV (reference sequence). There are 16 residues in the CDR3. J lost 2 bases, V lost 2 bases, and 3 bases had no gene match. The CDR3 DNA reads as TGTGCCAGCAGTTTAGGGACAGGGAAAAACACCGGGGAGCTGTTTTTT. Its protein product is CASSLGTGKNTGELFF.

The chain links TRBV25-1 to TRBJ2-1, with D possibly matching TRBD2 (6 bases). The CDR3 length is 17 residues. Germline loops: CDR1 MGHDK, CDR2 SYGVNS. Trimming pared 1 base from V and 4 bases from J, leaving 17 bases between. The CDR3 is CASSEWGGTRIYNEQFF. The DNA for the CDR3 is TGTGCCAGCAGTGAATGGGGCGGGACTCGGATATACAATGAGCAGTTCTTC.

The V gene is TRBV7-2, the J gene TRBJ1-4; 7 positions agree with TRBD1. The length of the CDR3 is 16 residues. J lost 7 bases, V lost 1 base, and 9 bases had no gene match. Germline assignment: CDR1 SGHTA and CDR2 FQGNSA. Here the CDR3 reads CASSLELLGDSEKLFF. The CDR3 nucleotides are TGTGCCAGCAGCTTAGAACTGTTAGGGGACAGTGAAAAACTGTTTTTT.

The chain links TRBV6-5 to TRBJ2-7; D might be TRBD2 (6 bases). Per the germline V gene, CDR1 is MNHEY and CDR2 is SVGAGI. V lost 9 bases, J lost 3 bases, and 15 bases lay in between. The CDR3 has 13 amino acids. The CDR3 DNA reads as TGTGCCAGGATCAGGGAGGCCGGCTACGAGCAGTACTTC. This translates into CARIREAGYEQYF.

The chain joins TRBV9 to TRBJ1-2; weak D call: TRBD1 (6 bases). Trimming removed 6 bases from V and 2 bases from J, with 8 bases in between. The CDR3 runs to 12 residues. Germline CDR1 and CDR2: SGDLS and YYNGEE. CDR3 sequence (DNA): TGTGCCAGCAAAACAGGGAACTATGGCTACACCTTC. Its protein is CASKTGNYGYTF. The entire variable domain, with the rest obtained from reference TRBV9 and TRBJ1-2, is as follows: DSGVTQTPKHLITATGQRVTLRCSPRSGDLSVYWYQQSLDQGLQFLIQYYNGEERAKGNILERFSAQQFPDLHSELNLSSLELGDSALYFCASKTGNYGYTFGSGTRLTVV.

The CDR3 spells CASSFTGEGDTQYF. The CDR3 DNA follows: TGTGCCAGCAGCTTCACAGGGGAAGGGGATACGCAGTATTTT. The chain is built from TRBV7-9 and TRBJ2-3, with TRBD1 matching over 7 bases. CDR1 is SEHNR and CDR2 is FQNEAQ in the germline V gene (reference sequence). CDR3 length: 14 amino acids. Trimming took 3 bases from V and 6 from J; bases not matched to a gene: 6.

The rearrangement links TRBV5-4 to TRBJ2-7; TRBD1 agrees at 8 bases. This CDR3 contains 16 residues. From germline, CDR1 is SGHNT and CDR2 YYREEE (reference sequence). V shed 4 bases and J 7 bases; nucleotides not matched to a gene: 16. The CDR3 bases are TGTGCCAGCAGCCTGCCGCGGACAGGGCCAGGAAGAGAGCAGTACTTC. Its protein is CASSLPRTGPGREQYF.

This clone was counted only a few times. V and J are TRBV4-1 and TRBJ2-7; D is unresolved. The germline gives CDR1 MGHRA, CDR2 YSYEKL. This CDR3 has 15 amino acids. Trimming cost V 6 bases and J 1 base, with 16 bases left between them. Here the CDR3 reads CASSPMMTESYEQYF. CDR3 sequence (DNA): TGCGCCAGCAGTCCTATGATGACGGAGTCCTACGAGCAGTACTTC.

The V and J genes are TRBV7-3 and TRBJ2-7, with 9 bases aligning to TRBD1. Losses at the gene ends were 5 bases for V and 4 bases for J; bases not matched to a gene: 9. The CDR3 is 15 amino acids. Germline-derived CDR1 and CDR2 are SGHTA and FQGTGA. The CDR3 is CASSAAGTGIYEQYF. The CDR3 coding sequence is TGTGCCAGCAGCGCTGCCGGGACAGGGATTTACGAGCAGTACTTC.

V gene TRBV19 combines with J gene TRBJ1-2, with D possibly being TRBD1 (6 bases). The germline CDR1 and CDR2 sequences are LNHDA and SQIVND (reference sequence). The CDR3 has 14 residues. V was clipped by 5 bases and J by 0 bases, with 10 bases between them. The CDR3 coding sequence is TGTGCCAGTAGTTCCCAGGGGACTAACTATGGCTACACCTTC. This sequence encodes CASSSQGTNYGYTF. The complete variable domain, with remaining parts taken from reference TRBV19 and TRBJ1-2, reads DGGITQSPKYLFRKEGQNVTLSCEQNLNHDAMYWYRQDPGQGLRLIYYSQIVNDFQKGDIAEGYSVSREKKESFPLTVTSAQKNPTAFYLCASSSQGTNYGYTFGSGTRLTVV.

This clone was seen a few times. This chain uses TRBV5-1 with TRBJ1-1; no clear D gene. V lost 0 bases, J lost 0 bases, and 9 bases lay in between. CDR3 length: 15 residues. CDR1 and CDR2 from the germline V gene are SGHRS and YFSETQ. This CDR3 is CASSLDQAMNTEAFF. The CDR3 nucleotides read TGCGCCAGCAGCTTGGACCAGGCTATGAACACTGAAGCTTTCTTT.

CDR3: CASRSMNTEAFF. CDR3 coding DNA: TGTGCCAGCAGATCTATGAACACTGAAGCTTTCTTT. This sequence joins TRBV5-5 and TRBJ1-1; no firm D call. Germline loops: CDR1 SGHKS, CDR2 YYEKEE (reference sequence). Trimming removed 5 bases from V and 0 bases from J, with 5 bases in between. The CDR3 extends over 12 amino acids. The variable domain in full, with the rest retrieved from reference TRBV5-5 and TRBJ1-1, is DAGVTQSPTHLIKTRGQQVTLRCSPISGHKSVSWYQQVLGQGPQFIFQYYEKEERGRGNFPDRFSARQFPNYSSELNVNALLLGDSALYLCASRSMNTEAFFGQGTRLTVV.

The CDR3 region has the DNA TGTGCCAGCAGCCTGGCGGCCTTCTCTGGAAACACCATATATTTT. This codes for CASSLAAFSGNTIYF. The chain joins TRBV6-5 to TRBJ1-3; no definite D call. Germline-derived CDR1 and CDR2 are MNHEY and SVGAGI. V was shortened by 6 bases and J by 0 bases, with 12 bases between the two germline ends. The CDR3 runs 15 residues.

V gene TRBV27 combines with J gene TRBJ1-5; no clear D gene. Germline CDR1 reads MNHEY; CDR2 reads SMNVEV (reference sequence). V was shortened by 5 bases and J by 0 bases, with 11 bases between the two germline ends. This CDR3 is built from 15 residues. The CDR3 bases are TGTGCCAGCAGTCGGGGTGTCCATAGCAATCAGCCCCAGCATTTT. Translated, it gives CASSRGVHSNQPQHF.

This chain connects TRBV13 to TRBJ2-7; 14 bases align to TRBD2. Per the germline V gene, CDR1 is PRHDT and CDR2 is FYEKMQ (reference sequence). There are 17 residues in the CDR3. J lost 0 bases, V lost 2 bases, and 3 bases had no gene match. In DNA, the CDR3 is TGTGCCAGCAGCTTACGGACTAGCGGGGGGAGCTCCTACGAGCAGTACTTC. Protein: CASSLRTSGGSSYEQYF.

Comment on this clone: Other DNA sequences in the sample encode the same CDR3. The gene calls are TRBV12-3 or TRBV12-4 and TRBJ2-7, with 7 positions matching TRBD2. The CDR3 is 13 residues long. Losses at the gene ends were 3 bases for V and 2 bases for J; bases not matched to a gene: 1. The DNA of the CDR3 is TGTGCCAGCAGTTTCGGGGGGACCTACGAGCAGTACTTC. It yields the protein CASSFGGTYEQYF.

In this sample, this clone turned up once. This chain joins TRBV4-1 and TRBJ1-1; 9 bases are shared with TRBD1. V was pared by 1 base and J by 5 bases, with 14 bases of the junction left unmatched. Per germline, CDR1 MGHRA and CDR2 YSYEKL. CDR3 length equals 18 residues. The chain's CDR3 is CASSQGFHRGLGGTEAFF. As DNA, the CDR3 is TGCGCCAGCAGCCAAGGGTTTCACAGGGGGCTAGGAGGAACTGAAGCTTTCTTT.

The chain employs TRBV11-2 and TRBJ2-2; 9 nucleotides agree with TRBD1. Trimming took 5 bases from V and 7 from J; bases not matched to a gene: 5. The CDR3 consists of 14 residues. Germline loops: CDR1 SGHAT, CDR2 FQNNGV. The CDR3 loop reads CASSIGTGYGELFF. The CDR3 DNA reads TGTGCCAGCAGCATCGGGACAGGGTACGGGGAGCTGTTTTTT. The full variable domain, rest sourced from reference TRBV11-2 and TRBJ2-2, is EAGVAQSPRYKIIEKRQSVAFWCNPISGHATLYWYQQILGQGPKLLIQFQNNGVVDDSQLPKDRFSAERLKGVDSTLKIQPAKLEDSAVYLCASSIGTGYGELFFGEGSRLTVL.